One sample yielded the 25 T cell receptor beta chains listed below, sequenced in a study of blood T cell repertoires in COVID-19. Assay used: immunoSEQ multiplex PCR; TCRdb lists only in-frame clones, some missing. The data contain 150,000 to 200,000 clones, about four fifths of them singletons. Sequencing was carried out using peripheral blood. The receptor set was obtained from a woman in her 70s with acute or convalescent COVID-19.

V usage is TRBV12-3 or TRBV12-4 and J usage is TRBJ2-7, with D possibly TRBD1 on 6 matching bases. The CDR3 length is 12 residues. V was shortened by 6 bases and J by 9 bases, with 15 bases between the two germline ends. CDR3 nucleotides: TGTGCCAGCAGCTCCAACAGGGTACGGCAGTACTTC. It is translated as CASSSNRVRQYF.

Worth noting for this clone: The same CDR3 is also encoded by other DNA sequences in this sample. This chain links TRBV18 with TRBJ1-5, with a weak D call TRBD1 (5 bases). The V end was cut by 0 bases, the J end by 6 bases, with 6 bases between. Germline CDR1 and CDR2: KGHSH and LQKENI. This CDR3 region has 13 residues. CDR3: CASSPPGGQPQHF. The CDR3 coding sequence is TGTGCCAGCTCACCACCGGGGGGTCAGCCCCAGCATTTT.

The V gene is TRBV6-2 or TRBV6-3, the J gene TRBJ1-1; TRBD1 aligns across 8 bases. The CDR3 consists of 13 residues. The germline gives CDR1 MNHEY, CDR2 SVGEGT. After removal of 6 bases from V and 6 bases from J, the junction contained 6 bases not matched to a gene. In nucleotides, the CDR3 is TGTGCCAGCAGCCTCGGACAGGGCGCTGAAGCTTTCTTT. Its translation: CASSLGQGAEAFF.

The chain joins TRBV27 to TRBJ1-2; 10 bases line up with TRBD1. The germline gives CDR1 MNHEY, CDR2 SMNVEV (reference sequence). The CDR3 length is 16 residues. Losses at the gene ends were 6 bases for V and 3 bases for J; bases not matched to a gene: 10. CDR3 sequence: CASRPGQGRLDYGYTF. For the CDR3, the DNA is TGTGCCAGCAGACCGGGACAGGGGCGCCTCGACTATGGCTACACCTTC.

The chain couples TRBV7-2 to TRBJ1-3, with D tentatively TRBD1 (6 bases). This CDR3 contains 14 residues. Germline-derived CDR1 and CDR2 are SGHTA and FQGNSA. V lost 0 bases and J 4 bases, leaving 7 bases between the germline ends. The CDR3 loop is CASSLAGTGNTIYF. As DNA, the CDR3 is TGTGCCAGCAGCTTAGCCGGGACAGGAAACACCATATATTTT.

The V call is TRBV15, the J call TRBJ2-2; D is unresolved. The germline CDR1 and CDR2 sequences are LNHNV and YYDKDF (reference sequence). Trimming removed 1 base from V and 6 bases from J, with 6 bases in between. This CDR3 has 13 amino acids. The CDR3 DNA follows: TGTGCCACCAGCAGAGTCCCCTCCGGGGAGCTGTTTTTT. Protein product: CATSRVPSGELFF.

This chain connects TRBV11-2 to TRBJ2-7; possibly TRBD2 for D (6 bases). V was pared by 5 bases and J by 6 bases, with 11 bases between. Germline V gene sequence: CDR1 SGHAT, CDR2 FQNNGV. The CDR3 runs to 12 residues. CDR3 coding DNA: TGTGCCAGCAGCCCAGGGCGGGGCGAGCAGTACTTC. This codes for CASSPGRGEQYF.

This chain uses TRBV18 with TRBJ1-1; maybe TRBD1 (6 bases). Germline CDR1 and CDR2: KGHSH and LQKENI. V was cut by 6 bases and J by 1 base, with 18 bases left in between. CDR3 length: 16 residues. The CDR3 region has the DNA TGTGCCAGCTCCCCAACAGGGCGCTCCCCGAACACTGAAGCTTTCTTT. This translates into CASSPTGRSPNTEAFF.

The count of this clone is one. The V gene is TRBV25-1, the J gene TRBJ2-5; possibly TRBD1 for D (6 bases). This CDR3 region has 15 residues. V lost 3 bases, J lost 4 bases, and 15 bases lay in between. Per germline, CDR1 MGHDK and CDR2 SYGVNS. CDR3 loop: CASSDAGRGRETQYF. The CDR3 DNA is TGTGCCAGCAGTGACGCGGGCAGGGGAAGAGAGACCCAGTACTTC.

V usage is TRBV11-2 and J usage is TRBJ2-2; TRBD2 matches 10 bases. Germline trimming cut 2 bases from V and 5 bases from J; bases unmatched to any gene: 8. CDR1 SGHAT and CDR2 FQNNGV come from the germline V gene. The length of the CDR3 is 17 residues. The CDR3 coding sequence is TGTGCCAGCAGCTTAATGGTAGCGGGAGGTGGTACCGGGGAGCTGTTTTTT. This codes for CASSLMVAGGGTGELFF.

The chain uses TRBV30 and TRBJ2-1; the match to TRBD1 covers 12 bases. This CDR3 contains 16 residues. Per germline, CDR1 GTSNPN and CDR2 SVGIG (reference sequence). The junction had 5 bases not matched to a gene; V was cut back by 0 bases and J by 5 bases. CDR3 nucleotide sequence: TGTGCCTGGAGTGTAGGGGGGACAGGGGGCAACAATGAGCAGTTCTTC. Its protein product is CAWSVGGTGGNNEQFF. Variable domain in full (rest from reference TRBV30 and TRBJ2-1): SQTIHQWPATLVQPVGSPLSLECTVEGTSNPNLYWYRQAAGRGLQLLFYSVGIGQISSEVPQNLSASRPQDRQFILSSKKLLLSDSGFYLCAWSVGGTGGNNEQFFGPGTRLTVL.

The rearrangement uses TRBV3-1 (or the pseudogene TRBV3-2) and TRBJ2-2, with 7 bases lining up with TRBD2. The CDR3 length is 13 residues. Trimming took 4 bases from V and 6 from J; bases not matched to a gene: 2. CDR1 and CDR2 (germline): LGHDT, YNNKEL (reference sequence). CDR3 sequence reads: CASSLTSPGELFF. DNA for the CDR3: TGTGCCAGCAGCCTGACTAGCCCCGGGGAGCTGTTTTTT.

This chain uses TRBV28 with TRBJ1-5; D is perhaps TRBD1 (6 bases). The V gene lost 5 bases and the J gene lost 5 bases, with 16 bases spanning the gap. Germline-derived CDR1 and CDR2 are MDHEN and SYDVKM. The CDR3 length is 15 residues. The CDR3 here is CASSPRGGGYQPQHF. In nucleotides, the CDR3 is TGTGCCAGCAGTCCTCGGGGGGGCGGGTATCAGCCCCAGCATTTT.

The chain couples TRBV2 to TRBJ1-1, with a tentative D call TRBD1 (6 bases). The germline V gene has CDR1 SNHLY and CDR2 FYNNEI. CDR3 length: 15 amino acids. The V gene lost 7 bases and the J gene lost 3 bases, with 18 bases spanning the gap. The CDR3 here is CASIGPNEGDTEAFF. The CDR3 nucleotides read TGTGCCAGCATAGGACCCAACGAGGGGGACACTGAAGCTTTCTTT.

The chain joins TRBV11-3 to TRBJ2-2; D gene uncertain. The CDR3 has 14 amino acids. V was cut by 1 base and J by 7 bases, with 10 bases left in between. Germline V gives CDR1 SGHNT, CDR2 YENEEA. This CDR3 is CASSLGAASGELFF. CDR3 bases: TGTGCCAGCAGCTTAGGGGCCGCCAGCGGGGAGCTGTTTTTT.

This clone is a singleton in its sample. The CDR3 DNA follows: TGTGCCAGCAGCTTGGCTTCGACCGGGGAGACCCAGTACTTC. As protein: CASSLASTGETQYF. The chain employs TRBV5-6 and TRBJ2-5; D gene uncertain. In germline, CDR1 is SGHDT, CDR2 YYEEEE. The CDR3 is made up of 14 amino acids. Trimming left V 0 bases short and J 5 bases short, with 11 bases between. Based on the CDR3 plus reference TRBV5-6 and TRBJ2-5, the full variable domain is DAGVTQSPTHLIKTRGQQVTLRCSPKSGHDTVSWYQQALGQGPQFIFQYYEEEERQRGNFPDRFSGHQFPNYSSELNVNALLLGDSALYLCASSLASTGETQYFGPGTRLLVL.

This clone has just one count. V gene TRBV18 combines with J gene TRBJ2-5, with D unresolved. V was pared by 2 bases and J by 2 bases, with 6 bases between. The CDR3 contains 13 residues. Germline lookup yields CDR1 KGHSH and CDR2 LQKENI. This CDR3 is CASSPGQQETQYF. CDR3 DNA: TGTGCCAGCTCACCAGGGCAGCAAGAGACCCAGTACTTC. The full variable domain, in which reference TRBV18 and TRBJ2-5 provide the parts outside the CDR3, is NAGVMQNPRHLVRRRGQEARLRCSPMKGHSHVYWYRQLPEEGLKFMVYLQKENIIDESGMPKERFSAEFPKEGPSILRIQQVVRGDSAAYFCASSPGQQETQYFGPGTRLLVL.

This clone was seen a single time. CDR3 protein: CASSQGRQGYGYTF. The DNA for the CDR3 is TGTGCCAGCAGCCAAGGTCGACAGGGCTATGGCTACACCTTC. The V call is TRBV4-2, the J call TRBJ1-2; 7 bases are shared with TRBD1. V was pared by 1 base and J by 4 bases, with 3 bases of the junction left unmatched. The CDR3 totals 14 residues. CDR1 is LGHNA and CDR2 is YNFKEQ in the germline V gene.

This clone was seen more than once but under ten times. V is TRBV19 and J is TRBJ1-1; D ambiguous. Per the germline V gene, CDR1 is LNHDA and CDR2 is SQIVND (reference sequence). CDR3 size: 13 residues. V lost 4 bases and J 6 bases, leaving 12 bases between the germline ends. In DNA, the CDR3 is TGTGCCAGTAGTAGAGGAGGTAACCCTGAAGCTTTCTTT. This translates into CASSRGGNPEAFF.

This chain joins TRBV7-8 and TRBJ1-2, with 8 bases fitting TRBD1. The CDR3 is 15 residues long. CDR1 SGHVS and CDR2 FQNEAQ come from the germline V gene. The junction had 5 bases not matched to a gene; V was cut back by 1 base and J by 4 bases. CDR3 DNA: TGTGCCAGCAGCTTAGAACCCACAGGGGGCTATGGCTACACCTTC. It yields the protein CASSLEPTGGYGYTF.

The CDR3 region is CASSHHGSTGELFF. CDR3 in DNA: TGTGCCAGCAGTCATCACGGGAGTACCGGGGAGCTGTTTTTT. The chain is built from TRBV6-6 and TRBJ2-2, with D maybe TRBD2 (6 bases). Germline V gene sequence: CDR1 MNHNY, CDR2 SVGAGI (reference sequence). Trimming cost V 5 bases and J 5 bases, with 12 bases left between them. The CDR3 totals 14 residues.

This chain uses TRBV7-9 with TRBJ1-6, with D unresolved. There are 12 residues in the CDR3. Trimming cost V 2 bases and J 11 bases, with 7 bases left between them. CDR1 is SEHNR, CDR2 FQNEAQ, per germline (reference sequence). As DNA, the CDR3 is TGTGCCAGCAGCTTACTCGGAGCACCCCTCCACTTT. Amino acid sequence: CASSLLGAPLHF. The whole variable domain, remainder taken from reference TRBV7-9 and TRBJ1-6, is DTGVSQNPRHKITKRGQNVTFRCDPISEHNRLYWYRQTLGQGPEFLTYFQNEAQLEKSRLLSDRFSAERPKGSFSTLEIQRTEQGDSAMYLCASSLLGAPLHFGNGTRLTVT.

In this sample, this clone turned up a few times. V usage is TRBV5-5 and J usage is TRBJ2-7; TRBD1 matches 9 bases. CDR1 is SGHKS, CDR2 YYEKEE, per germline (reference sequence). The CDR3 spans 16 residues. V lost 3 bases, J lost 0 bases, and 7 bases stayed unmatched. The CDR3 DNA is TGTGCCAGCAGCTGGGAGGACAGGGGACTCTCCTACGAGCAGTACTTC. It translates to CASSWEDRGLSYEQYF.

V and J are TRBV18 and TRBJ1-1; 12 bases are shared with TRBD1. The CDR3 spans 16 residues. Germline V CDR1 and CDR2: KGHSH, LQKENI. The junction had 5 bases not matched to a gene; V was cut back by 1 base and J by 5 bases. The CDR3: CASSPLTGQGATEAFF. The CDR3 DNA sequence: TGTGCCAGCTCACCACTCACGGGACAGGGGGCGACTGAAGCTTTCTTT. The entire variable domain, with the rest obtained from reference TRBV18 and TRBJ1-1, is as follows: NAGVMQNPRHLVRRRGQEARLRCSPMKGHSHVYWYRQLPEEGLKFMVYLQKENIIDESGMPKERFSAEFPKEGPSILRIQQVVRGDSAAYFCASSPLTGQGATEAFFGQGTRLTVV.

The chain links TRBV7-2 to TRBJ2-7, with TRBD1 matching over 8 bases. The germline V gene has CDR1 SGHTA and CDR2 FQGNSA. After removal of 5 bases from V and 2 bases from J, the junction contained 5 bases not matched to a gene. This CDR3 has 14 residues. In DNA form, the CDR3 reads TGTGCCAGCAGCGAGGGGACAGGACCCTACGAGCAGTACTTC. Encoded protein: CASSEGTGPYEQYF.